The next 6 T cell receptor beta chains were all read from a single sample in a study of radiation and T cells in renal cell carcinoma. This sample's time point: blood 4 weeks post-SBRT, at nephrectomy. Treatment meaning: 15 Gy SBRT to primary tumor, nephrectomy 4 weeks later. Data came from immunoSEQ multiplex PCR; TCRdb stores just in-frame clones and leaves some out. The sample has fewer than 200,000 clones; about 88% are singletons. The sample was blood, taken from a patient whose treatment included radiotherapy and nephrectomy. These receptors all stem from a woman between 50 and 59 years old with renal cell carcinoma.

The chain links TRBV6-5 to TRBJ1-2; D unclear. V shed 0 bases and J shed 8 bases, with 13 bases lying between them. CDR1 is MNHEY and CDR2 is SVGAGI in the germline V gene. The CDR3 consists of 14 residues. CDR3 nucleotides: TGTGCCAGCAGTTACTCGAGCCGGGTTGGGGGCTACACCTTC. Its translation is CASSYSSRVGGYTF.

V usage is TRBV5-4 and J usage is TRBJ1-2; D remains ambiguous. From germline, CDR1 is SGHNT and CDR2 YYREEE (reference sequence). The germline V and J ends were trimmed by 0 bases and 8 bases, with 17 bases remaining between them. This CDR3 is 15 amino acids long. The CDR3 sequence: CASSLAERTPLGYTF. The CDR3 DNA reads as TGTGCCAGCAGCTTGGCTGAAAGGACCCCCTTGGGCTACACCTTC. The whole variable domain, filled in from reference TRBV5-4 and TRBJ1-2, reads ETGVTQSPTHLIKTRGQQVTLRCSSQSGHNTVSWYQQALGQGPQFIFQYYREEENGRGNFPPRFSGLQFPNYSSELNVNALELDDSALYLCASSLAERTPLGYTFGSGTRLTVV.

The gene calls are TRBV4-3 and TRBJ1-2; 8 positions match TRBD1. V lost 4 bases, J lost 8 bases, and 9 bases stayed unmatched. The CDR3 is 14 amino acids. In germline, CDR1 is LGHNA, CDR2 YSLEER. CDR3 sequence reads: CASSRATGEDGYTF. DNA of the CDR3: TGCGCCAGCAGCCGCGCGACAGGGGAAGACGGCTACACCTTC.

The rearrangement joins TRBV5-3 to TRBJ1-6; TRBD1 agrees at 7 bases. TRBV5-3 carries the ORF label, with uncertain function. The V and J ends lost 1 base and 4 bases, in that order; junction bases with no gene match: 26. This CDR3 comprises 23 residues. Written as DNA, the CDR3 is TGTGCCAGAAGCTTGAGGTACGTCGAGGAACAGGGGACTTCGGTCCTATATAATTCACCCCTCCACTTT. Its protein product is CARSLRYVEEQGTSVLYNSPLHF.

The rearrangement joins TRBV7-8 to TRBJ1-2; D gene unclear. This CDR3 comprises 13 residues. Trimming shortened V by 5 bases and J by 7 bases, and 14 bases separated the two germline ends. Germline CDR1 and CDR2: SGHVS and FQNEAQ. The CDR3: CASSPGRGLGYTF. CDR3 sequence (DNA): TGTGCCAGCAGCCCTGGGAGAGGACTTGGCTACACCTTC.

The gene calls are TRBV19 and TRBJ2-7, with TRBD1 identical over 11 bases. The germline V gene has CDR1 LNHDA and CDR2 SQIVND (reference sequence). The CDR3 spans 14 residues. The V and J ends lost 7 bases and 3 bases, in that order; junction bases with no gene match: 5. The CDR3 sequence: CASTAGTGGYEQYF. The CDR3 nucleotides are TGTGCCAGTACGGCCGGGACAGGGGGCTACGAGCAGTACTTC.